Listed here are 27 T cell receptor beta chains from one sample, sequenced in a study of blood T cells in healthy people across ages. With a J-beta primer mix and a sample-barcoded 5' primer, a second PCR ran about 6 to 11 cycles. From the 5' RACE reads, TCRdb called clonotypes with MiXCR, one entry per CDR3 protein. The data contain around 940,000 distinct CDR3 sequences, about 51% of them singletons. Sequenced input: blood. These receptors were obtained from a woman aged 55-69 years in good health.

The V call is TRBV3-1, the J call TRBJ1-6; tentative D call: TRBD1 (5 bases). This CDR3 is built from 14 residues. V lost 1 base and J 17 bases, leaving 18 bases between the germline ends. Germline V gene lookup returns CDR1 LGHDT and CDR2 YNNKEL (reference sequence). The chain's CDR3 is CASSQASTGRRIHF. The CDR3 nucleotides are TGTGCCAGCAGCCAAGCGTCTACGGGGCGCCGAATCCACTTT.

This clonotype was seen only once. The chain employs TRBV28 and TRBJ2-7, with 14 nucleotides matching TRBD2. The CDR3 covers 19 residues. Per the germline V gene, CDR1 is MDHEN and CDR2 is SYDVKM. The trim removed 1 base at V and 7 bases at J, leaving 15 bases unmatched. The CDR3 reads CASSLLSPRLAGGRNEQYF. The CDR3 DNA reads as TGTGCCAGCAGTTTATTAAGTCCCCGACTAGCGGGAGGGCGGAATGAGCAGTACTTC.

The chain couples TRBV6-5 to TRBJ1-2, with D possibly matching TRBD1 (6 bases). The CDR3 consists of 13 residues. Germline V CDR1 and CDR2: MNHEY, SVGAGI. Trimming took 8 bases from V and 2 from J, leaving 12 bases between them. The CDR3 here is CASAWGANYGYTF. The CDR3 DNA reads TGTGCCAGCGCTTGGGGGGCCAACTATGGCTACACCTTC.

The gene calls are TRBV3-1 and TRBJ2-5; 9 bases are shared with TRBD2. The DNA end favors TRBJ2-7, so the J call may be wrong. The CDR3 covers 14 residues. Germline V gene sequence: CDR1 LGHDT, CDR2 YNNKEL (reference sequence). The CDR3 sequence: CASSLKLAGLEQYF. CDR3 in DNA: TGTGCCAGCAGCCTGAAGCTAGCGGGACTCGAGCAGTACTTC.

The chain joins TRBV29-1 to TRBJ2-4, with a tentative D call TRBD2 (5 bases). The end of the DNA fits TRBJ2-5 better, so the J call may be wrong. The CDR3 has 15 amino acids. Germline-derived CDR1 and CDR2 are SQVTM and ANQGSEA. Here the CDR3 reads CSVHRIARVGETQYF. The CDR3 region has the DNA TGCAGCGTGCATCGGATAGCGCGCGTGGGGGAGACCCAGTACTTC.

J is TRBJ2-7 and V is TRBV14, with a possible D match to TRBD2 (6 bases). CDR3 length: 13 amino acids. Trimming removed 6 bases from V and 2 bases from J, with 11 bases in between. Germline values: CDR1 SGHDN, CDR2 FVKESK. In DNA form, the CDR3 reads TGTGCCAGCAGAGACGGGAGTACCTACGAGCAGTACTTC. The encoded protein is CASRDGSTYEQYF.

V gene TRBV20-1 combines with J gene TRBJ2-5, with 7 bases that match TRBD1. V lost 2 bases to trimming and J lost 2 bases; unmatched junction nucleotides: 11. Germline V gene lookup returns CDR1 DFQATT and CDR2 SNEGSKA (reference sequence). The CDR3 extends over 16 amino acids. CDR3 in DNA: TGCAGTGCTAGACTTTTTACAGGGGCCCCACAAGAGACCCAGTACTTC. This encodes CSARLFTGAPQETQYF.

The genes are TRBV28 and TRBJ2-7; TRBD1 matches 10 bases. The germline gives CDR1 MDHEN, CDR2 SYDVKM. J was trimmed by 1 base and V by 4 bases; bases with no gene match: 31. The CDR3 has 24 residues. DNA of the CDR3: TGTGCCAGCAGTTCCCCCACCGACAGGGGGCATAACAGGGGCAATATCCGCATATCCTACGAGCAGTACTTC. It codes for CASSSPTDRGHNRGNIRISYEQYF.

V gene TRBV7-9 combines with J gene TRBJ2-1, with D perhaps TRBD2 (5 bases). The V gene's germline CDR1 is SEHNR and CDR2 FQNEAQ (reference sequence). The length of the CDR3 is 16 residues. V was clipped by 2 bases and J by 0 bases, with 11 bases between them. The CDR3 reads CASSLYGRASYNEQFF. In DNA form, the CDR3 reads TGTGCCAGCAGCTTATACGGGCGGGCCTCCTACAATGAGCAGTTCTTC.

This clonotype was counted ten times or more. The rearrangement joins TRBV29-1 to TRBJ2-5; the D gene is possibly TRBD1 (6 bases). Germline values: CDR1 SQVTM, CDR2 ANQGSEA. The CDR3 covers 13 residues. Trimming took off 4 bases at V and 2 bases at J, with 11 bases between the two ends. In DNA form, the CDR3 reads TGCAGCGTTGTGACAGGAGCTCAAGAGACCCAGTACTTC. Translating it yields CSVVTGAQETQYF.

The chain joins TRBV28 to TRBJ2-7, with D perhaps TRBD1 (5 bases). The CDR3 is 20 residues long. The germline V gene encodes CDR1 MDHEN and CDR2 SYDVKM. V was cut by 5 bases and J by 6 bases, with 35 bases left in between. The CDR3 protein is CASSPARGKVAGRPLGEQYF. The CDR3 DNA is TGTGCCAGCAGTCCCGCGAGAGGTAAAGTCGCAGGGCGGCCCCTGGGCGAGCAGTACTTC.

V gene TRBV30 combines with J gene TRBJ2-7, with D uncertain. This CDR3 contains 11 residues. V shed 7 bases and J shed 3 bases, with 10 bases lying between them. Germline V CDR1 and CDR2: GTSNPN, SVGIG (reference sequence). The CDR3 sequence: CASRSHYEQYF. CDR3 DNA sequence: TGTGCCTCACGCTCTCACTACGAGCAGTACTTC.

CDR3 in DNA: TGCAGTGCTAGATGGGGGGAGGGCACAGATACGCAGTATTTT. Translating gives CSARWGEGTDTQYF. V is TRBV20-1 and J is TRBJ2-3; weak D call: TRBD2 (6 bases). The CDR3 has 14 residues. V lost 2 bases and J lost 1, with 10 bases in between. CDR1 and CDR2 (germline): DFQATT, SNEGSKA (reference sequence).

The chain combines TRBV9 with TRBJ1-2, with TRBD1 as a possible D gene (5 bases). The CDR3 length is 15 residues. CDR1 and CDR2 (germline): SGDLS, YYNGEE. V gave up 3 bases and J gave up 6 bases, with 18 bases separating them. In nucleotides, the CDR3 is TGTGCCAGCAGCGGGTTCCGGGACCCTGAGGATGGCTACACCTTC. Amino acid sequence: CASSGFRDPEDGYTF.

The gene calls are TRBV20-1 and TRBJ2-7, with unresolved D. The CDR3 has 12 residues. Germline CDR1 reads DFQATT; CDR2 reads SNEGSKA (reference sequence). The V end was cut by 3 bases, the J end by 2 bases, with 8 bases between. CDR3 residues: CSASVSTYEQYF. CDR3 in DNA: TGCAGTGCTAGTGTCAGTACCTACGAGCAGTACTTC.

The V gene is TRBV10-3, the J gene TRBJ2-4; a possible D gene is TRBD1 (5 bases). The V and J ends lost 4 bases and 6 bases respectively, with 13 bases between them. The CDR3 totals 14 residues. The germline gives CDR1 ENHRY, CDR2 SYGVKD. This CDR3 is CAISGAGQGNIQYF. CDR3 nucleotide sequence: TGTGCCATCAGTGGTGCAGGACAAGGAAACATTCAGTACTTC.

The chain employs TRBV29-1 and TRBJ2-7; 11 bases agree with TRBD1. The end of the DNA is better explained by TRBJ2-5, so the J call may be wrong. CDR3 length equals 13 residues. CDR1 and CDR2 (germline): SQVTM, ANQGSEA. In nucleotides, the CDR3 is TGCAGCATAATCCGGGACAGGGGGGAGACCCAGTACTTC. Protein: CSIIRDRGETQYF.

V gene TRBV24-1 combines with J gene TRBJ2-1; the D gene is possibly TRBD2 (5 bases). The germline V and J ends were trimmed by 5 bases and 9 bases, with 13 bases remaining between them. This CDR3 spans 13 amino acids. Germline lookup yields CDR1 KGHDR and CDR2 SFDVKD. The CDR3 nucleotides read TGTGCCACCAGTGCCCAGACTAATCCTGAGCAGTTCTTC. Translating gives CATSAQTNPEQFF.

The rearrangement links TRBV3-1 to TRBJ2-4, with D possibly matching TRBD2 (6 bases). Germline CDR1 reads LGHDT; CDR2 reads YNNKEL (reference sequence). The V end lost 3 bases, the J end lost 3 bases, and 21 bases lay between the germline ends. The length of the CDR3 is 18 residues. The CDR3 DNA sequence: TGTGCCAGCAGCCAGCTGTCGCTGGGGACTCTGGACAAAAACATTCAGTACTTC. Residues: CASSQLSLGTLDKNIQYF.

This clonotype was detected a few times. This chain uses TRBV7-2 with TRBJ2-3, with a weak D call TRBD2 (6 bases). Germline assignment: CDR1 SGHTA and CDR2 FQGNSA. The V gene lost 5 bases and the J gene lost 9 bases, with 15 bases spanning the gap. This CDR3 is built from 13 residues. DNA for the CDR3: TGTGCCAGCAGCCGCGGGGTCGCAAGAACGCAGTATTTT. It specifies CASSRGVARTQYF.

The chain has TRBV7-9 and TRBJ2-4; D is ambiguous. The J call may be in error: the DNA end matches TRBJ2-7 better. The CDR3 is made up of 16 amino acids. Per the germline V gene, CDR1 is SEHNR and CDR2 is FQNEAQ (reference sequence). The CDR3 reads CASSLAQGGLSYEQYF. The CDR3 region has the DNA TGTGCCAGCAGCTTAGCGCAAGGCGGCCTAAGCTACGAGCAGTACTTC.

This clonotype was found a few times. The chain has TRBV29-1 and TRBJ2-3; no definite D call. The V gene's germline CDR1 is SQVTM and CDR2 ANQGSEA. The CDR3 runs to 12 residues. The chain's CDR3 is CTPDVVGDTQYF. The CDR3 bases are TGCACCCCGGACGTGGTTGGAGATACGCAGTATTTT.

The chain couples TRBV20-1 to TRBJ2-5, with 7 bases that match TRBD1. Germline CDR1 is DFQATT and CDR2 is SNEGSKA (reference sequence). With 0 bases clipped from V and 6 bases from J, the junction kept 1 base outside the gene matches. The CDR3 runs to 12 residues. CDR3 loop: CSARETGKTQYF. CDR3 nucleotide sequence: TGCAGTGCTAGAGAGACAGGGAAGACCCAGTACTTC.

The chain has TRBV29-1 and TRBJ2-5; TRBD1 matches at 7 bases. The CDR3 has 14 residues. CDR1 and CDR2 from the germline V gene are SQVTM and ANQGSEA. V gave up 7 bases and J gave up 4 bases; unmatched junction bases: 12. The CDR3 loop reads CSGNGQANSETQYF. CDR3 nucleotides: TGCAGCGGTAACGGACAGGCGAACTCAGAGACCCAGTACTTC.

In nucleotides, the CDR3 is TGCGCCAGCAGCTTGACTAGCGGGAGTTTAGACAATGAGCAGTTCTTC. This gives the protein CASSLTSGSLDNEQFF. The genes are TRBV5-1 and TRBJ2-1; 11 bases line up with TRBD2. J gave up 5 bases and V 1 base, and 5 bases lay outside the gene matches. This CDR3 has 16 amino acids. Germline V gives CDR1 SGHRS, CDR2 YFSETQ. Using reference TRBV5-1 and TRBJ2-1 for the parts outside the CDR3, the full variable domain is KAGVTQTPRYLIKTRGQQVTLSCSPISGHRSVSWYQQTPGQGLQFLFEYFSETQRNKGNFPGRFSGRQFSNSRSEMNVSTLELGDSALYLCASSLTSGSLDNEQFFGPGTRLTVL.

The chain couples TRBV7-2 to TRBJ2-5, with TRBD2 as a possible D gene (6 bases). CDR3 length: 12 amino acids. Germline assignment: CDR1 SGHTA and CDR2 FQGNSA. Trimming stripped 3 bases from V and 10 bases from J, with 12 bases between. CDR3 nucleotide sequence: TGTGCCAGCAGCTTTTATGGCGGGGACCAGTACTTC. Residues: CASSFYGGDQYF.

This clonotype was seen just once. The chain employs TRBV5-1 and TRBJ2-4; 14 nucleotides line up with TRBD2. The J call may not be correct, given that the DNA end is closer to TRBJ2-7. Germline CDR1 SGHRS, CDR2 YFSETQ. The CDR3 sequence is 18 residues long. The CDR3 loop is CASSTGLAGVGRTYEQYF. The DNA of the CDR3 is TGCGCCAGCAGCACGGGACTAGCGGGAGTCGGACGTACCTACGAGCAGTACTTC.